This T cell receptor beta chain stems from a study of blood T cell repertoires in COVID-19. The wider study: Sites in the United States, Italy and Spain provided acute and convalescent COVID-19 samples. Sources were T cells, B-cell-depleted T cells, or PBMCs; the material itself was cDNA or gDNA.

In the original workflow: How many nucleated cells were present was estimated from reference gene primer amplification. Data came from immunoSEQ multiplex PCR; TCRdb stores just in-frame clones and leaves some out. V, J and clone size derive from that table, while D and trimming were established from the DNA sequence. The sample lists 150,000 or so clones, 85% to 90% occurring once. Enrolment of Seattle patients took place during active infection, and they were followed longitudinally. The count of this clone is one. Germline CDR1 reads LNHDA; CDR2 reads SQIVND (reference sequence). Unmatched junction bases numbered 15, after V lost 7 bases and J lost 5 bases. The length of the CDR3 is 17 residues.

This sequence originates from a man in his sixties with COVID-19, enrolled during active disease. Material: peripheral blood. The chain couples TRBV19 to TRBJ2-1, with 9 bases lining up with TRBD2. In DNA form, the CDR3 reads TGTGCCAGTACCCTGGGAGGGACTAGCAGGGGGGACAATGAGCAGTTCTTC. Its protein product is CASTLGGTSRGDNEQFF.